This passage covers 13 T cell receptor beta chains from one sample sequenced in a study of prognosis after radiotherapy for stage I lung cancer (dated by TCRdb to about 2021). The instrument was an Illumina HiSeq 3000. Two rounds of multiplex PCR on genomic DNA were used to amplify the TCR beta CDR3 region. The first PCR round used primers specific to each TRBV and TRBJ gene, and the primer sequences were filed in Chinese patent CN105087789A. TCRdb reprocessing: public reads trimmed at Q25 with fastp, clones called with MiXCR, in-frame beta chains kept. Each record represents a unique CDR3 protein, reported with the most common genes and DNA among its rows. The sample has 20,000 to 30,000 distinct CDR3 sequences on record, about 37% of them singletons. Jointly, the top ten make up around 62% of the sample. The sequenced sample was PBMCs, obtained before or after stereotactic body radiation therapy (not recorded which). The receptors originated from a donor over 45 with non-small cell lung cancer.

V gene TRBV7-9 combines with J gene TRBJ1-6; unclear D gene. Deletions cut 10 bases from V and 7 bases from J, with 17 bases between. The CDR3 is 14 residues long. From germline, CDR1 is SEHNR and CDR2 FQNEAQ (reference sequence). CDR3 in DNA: TGTGCCACGGCTTGGACGGAACCGAATTCACCCCTCCACTTT. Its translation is CATAWTEPNSPLHF.

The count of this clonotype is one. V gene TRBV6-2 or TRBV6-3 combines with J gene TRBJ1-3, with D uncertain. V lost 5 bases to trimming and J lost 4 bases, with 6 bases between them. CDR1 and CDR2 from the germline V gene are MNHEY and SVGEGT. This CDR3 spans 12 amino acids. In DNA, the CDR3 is TGTGCCAGCAGTCACGAGGGAAACACCATATATTTT. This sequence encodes CASSHEGNTIYF.

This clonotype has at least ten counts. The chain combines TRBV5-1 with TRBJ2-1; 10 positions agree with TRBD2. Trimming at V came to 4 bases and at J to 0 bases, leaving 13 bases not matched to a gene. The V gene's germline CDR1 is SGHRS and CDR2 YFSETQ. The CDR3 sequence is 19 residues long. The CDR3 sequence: CASSPTGLAASSSYNEQFF. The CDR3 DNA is TGCGCCAGCAGCCCCACCGGACTAGCGGCTTCCAGCTCCTACAATGAGCAGTTCTTC.

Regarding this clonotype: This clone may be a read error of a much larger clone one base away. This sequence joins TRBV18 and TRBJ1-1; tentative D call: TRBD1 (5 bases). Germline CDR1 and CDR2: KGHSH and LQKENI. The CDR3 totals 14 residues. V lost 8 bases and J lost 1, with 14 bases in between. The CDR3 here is CASPYTGGNTEAFF. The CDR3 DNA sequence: TGTGCCAGCCCATACACCGGGGGGAACACTGAAGCTTTCTTT.

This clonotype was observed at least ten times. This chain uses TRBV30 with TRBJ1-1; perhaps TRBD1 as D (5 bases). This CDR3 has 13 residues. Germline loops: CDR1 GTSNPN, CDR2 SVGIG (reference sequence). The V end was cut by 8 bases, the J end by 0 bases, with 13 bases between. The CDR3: CATQTAMNTEAFF. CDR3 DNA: TGTGCCACCCAGACAGCCATGAACACTGAAGCTTTCTTT. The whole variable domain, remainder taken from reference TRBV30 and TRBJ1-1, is SQTIHQWPATLVQPVGSPLSLECTVEGTSNPNLYWYRQAAGRGLQLLFYSVGIGQISSEVPQNLSASRPQDRQFILSSKKLLLSDSGFYLCATQTAMNTEAFFGQGTRLTVV.

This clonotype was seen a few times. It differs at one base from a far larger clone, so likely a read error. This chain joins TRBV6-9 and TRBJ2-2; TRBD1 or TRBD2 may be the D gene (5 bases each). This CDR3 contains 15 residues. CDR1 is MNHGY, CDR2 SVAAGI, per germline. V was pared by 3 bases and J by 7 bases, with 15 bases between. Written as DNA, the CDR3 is TGTGCCAGCAGTTACTTGCGTGAGAGGGGCGGGGAGCTGTTTTTT. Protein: CASSYLRERGGELFF.

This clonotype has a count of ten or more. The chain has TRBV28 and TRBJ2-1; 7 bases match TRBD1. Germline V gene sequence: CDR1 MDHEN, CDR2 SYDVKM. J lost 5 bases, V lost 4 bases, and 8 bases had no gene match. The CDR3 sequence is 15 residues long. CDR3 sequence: CASSSPGQTNNEQFF. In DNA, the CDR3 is TGTGCCAGCAGTTCACCGGGACAGACGAACAATGAGCAGTTCTTC.

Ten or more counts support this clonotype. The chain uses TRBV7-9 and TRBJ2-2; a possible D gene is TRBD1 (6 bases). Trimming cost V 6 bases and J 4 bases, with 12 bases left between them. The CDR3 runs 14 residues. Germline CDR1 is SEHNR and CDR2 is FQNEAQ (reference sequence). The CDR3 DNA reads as TGTGCCAGCAGGAAAACAGGGTCCACCGGGGAGCTGTTTTTT. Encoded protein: CASRKTGSTGELFF.

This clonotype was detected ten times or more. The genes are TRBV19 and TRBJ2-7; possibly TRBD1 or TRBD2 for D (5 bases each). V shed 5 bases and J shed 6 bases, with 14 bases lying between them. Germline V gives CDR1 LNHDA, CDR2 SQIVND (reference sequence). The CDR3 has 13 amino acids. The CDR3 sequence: CASSLRGVGEQYF. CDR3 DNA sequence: TGTGCCAGTAGTCTAAGGGGAGTTGGCGAGCAGTACTTC.

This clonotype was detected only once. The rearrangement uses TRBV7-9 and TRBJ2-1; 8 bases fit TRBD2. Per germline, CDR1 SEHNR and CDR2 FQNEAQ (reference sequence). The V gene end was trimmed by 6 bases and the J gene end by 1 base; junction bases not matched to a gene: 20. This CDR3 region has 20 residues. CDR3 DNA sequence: TGTGCCAGCAGTTCTACGGGAATAGCGGGACCCGGGCCGTCCTACAATGAGCAGTTCTTC. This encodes CASSSTGIAGPGPSYNEQFF.

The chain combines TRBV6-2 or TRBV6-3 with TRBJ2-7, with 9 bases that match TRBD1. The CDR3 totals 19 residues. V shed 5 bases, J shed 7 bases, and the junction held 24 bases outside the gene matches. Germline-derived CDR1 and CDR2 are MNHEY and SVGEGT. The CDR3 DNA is TGTGCCAGCAGTGAACATGGCAGTTTCGGGACAGGGTTCGGGTGGGAGCAGTACTTC. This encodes CASSEHGSFGTGFGWEQYF.

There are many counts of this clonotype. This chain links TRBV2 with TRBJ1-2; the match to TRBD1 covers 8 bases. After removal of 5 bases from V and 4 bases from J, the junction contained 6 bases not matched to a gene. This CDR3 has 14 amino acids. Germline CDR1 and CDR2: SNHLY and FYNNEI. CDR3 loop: CASSPDRVGYGYTF. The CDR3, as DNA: TGTGCCAGCAGTCCGGACAGGGTTGGCTATGGCTACACCTTC.

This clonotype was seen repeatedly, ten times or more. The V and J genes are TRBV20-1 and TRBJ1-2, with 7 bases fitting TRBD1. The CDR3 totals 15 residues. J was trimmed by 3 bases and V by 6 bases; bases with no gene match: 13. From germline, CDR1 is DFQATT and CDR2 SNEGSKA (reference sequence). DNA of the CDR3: TGCAGTGCCAAACCCCCGGGACAGCACCACTATGGCTACACCTTC. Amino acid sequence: CSAKPPGQHHYGYTF.